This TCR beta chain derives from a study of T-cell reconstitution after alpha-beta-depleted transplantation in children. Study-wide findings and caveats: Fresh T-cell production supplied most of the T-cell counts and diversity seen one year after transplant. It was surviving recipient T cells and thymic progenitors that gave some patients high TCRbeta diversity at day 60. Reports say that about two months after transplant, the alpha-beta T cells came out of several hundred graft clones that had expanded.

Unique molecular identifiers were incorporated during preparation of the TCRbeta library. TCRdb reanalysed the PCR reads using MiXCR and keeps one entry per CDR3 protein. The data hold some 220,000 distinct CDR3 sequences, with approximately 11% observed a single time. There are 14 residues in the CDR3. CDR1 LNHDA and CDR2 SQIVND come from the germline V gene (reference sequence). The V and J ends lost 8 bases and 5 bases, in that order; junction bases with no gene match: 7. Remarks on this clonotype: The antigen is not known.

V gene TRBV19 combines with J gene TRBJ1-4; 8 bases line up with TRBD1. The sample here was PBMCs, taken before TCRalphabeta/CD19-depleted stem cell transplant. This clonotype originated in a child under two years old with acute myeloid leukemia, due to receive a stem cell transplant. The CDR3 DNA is TGTGCCAGTGGGGAGGGACAGGCGAATGAAAAACTGTTTTTT. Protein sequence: CASGEGQANEKLFF. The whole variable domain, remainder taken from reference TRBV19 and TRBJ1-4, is DGGITQSPKYLFRKEGQNVTLSCEQNLNHDAMYWYRQDPGQGLRLIYYSQIVNDFQKGDIAEGYSVSREKKESFPLTVTSAQKNPTAFYLCASGEGQANEKLFFGSGTQLSVL.